These T cell receptor beta chains were read from a single sample in a study of blood T cell repertoires in COVID-19. Here immunoSEQ multiplex PCR was the method, and the copy in TCRdb shows in-frame clones only, minus some. The table records around 100,000 clones, just under 95% of them present only once. The specimen sequenced was peripheral blood. These TCRs come from a woman in her forties or fifties with COVID-19, enrolled during active disease. CDR3s include the opening cysteine and the closing phenylalanine or tryptophan. D genes are given only for firm matches. Only part of the rows carry a size: once, few, many, or a class if the clone is expanded.

J gene,D gene,V gene,clone size,CDR3 protein,CDR3 DNA
TRBJ1-5,TRBD1,TRBV20-1,NA,CSASWDRGGQPQHF,TGCAGTGCTAGTTGGGACAGGGGAGGCCAGCCCCAGCATTTT
TRBJ2-3,TRBD1,TRBV4-3,NA,CASSQEGGQGTDTQYF,TGCGCCAGCAGCCAAGAGGGGGGACAGGGCACAGATACGCAGTATTTT
TRBJ2-7,NA,TRBV2,NA,CASSENLGGTDLYEQYF,TGTGCCAGCAGTGAAAATTTAGGAGGGACAGACCTCTACGAGCAGTACTTC
TRBJ1-2,TRBD1,TRBV5-4,NA,CASSLTGVNYGYTF,TGTGCCAGCAGCTTGACAGGGGTAAACTATGGCTACACCTTC
TRBJ1-1,NA,TRBV21-1,NA,CASSLRGGCGPEAFF,TGTGCCAGCAGCTTAAGGGGGGGTTGTGGGCCTGAAGCTTTCTTT
TRBJ1-5,NA,TRBV6-5,NA,CASRGGRSSNQPQHF,TGTGCCAGCAGGGGAGGACGATCTAGCAATCAGCCCCAGCATTTT
TRBJ2-7,NA,TRBV30,NA,CAWSPPTGQQYF,TGTGCCTGGAGCCCTCCTACAGGGCAGCAGTACTTC
TRBJ1-2,NA,TRBV3-1/TRBV3-2,NA,CASSTRNYGYTF,TGTGCCAGCAGTACTCGAAACTATGGCTACACCTTC
TRBJ2-1,TRBD2,TRBV28,NA,CASSPPASGVYEQFF,TGTGCCAGCAGCCCCCCGGCTAGCGGGGTGTATGAGCAGTTCTTC
TRBJ1-3,NA,TRBV28,once,CASSFSRKLSGNTIYF,TGTGCCAGCAGTTTCTCTCGTAAGCTCTCTGGAAACACCATATATTTT
TRBJ2-7,NA,TRBV27,NA,CASTPQGGNEQYF,TGTGCCAGCACCCCCCAGGGGGGAAACGAGCAGTACTTC
TRBJ1-5,NA,TRBV27,NA,CASSLSGTNQPQHF,TGTGCCAGCAGTTTGAGCGGAACCAATCAGCCCCAGCATTTT
TRBJ2-3,NA,TRBV5-1,once,CASSWRSLADTQYF,TGCGCCAGCAGTTGGAGGTCTCTAGCAGATACGCAGTATTTT
TRBJ1-2,NA,TRBV5-6,NA,CASSRIQGSAYGYTF,TGTGCCAGCAGCAGAATACAGGGATCGGCCTATGGCTACACCTTC
TRBJ1-6,NA,TRBV7-9,NA,CASTPRGPTSSYNSPLHF,TGTGCCAGCACCCCTAGAGGTCCTACTAGCTCCTATAATTCACCCCTCCACTTT
TRBJ1-2,TRBD1,TRBV25-1,NA,CASSSRTGGDDGYTF,TGTGCCAGCAGTTCCCGGACAGGCGGCGACGATGGCTACACCTTC
TRBJ1-6,NA,TRBV11-3,NA,CASSLDRSYNSPLHF,TGTGCCAGCAGCTTAGATCGCTCCTATAATTCACCCCTCCACTTT
TRBJ2-2,NA,TRBV6-5,NA,CASSTEGTFTGELFF,TGTGCCAGCAGTACTGAGGGGACATTCACCGGGGAGCTGTTTTTT
TRBJ2-7,NA,TRBV11-3,NA,CASSLLGGTIYEQYF,TGTGCCAGCAGCCTCTTGGGGGGTACGATCTACGAGCAGTACTTC
TRBJ1-2,TRBD1,TRBV4-1,NA,CASSQEGTGGPNYGYTF,TGCGCCAGCAGCCAAGAGGGGACAGGGGGCCCTAACTATGGCTACACCTTC
TRBJ2-7,NA,TRBV11-3,NA,CASSSQGQGPYEQYF,TGTGCCAGCAGCTCTCAGGGGCAAGGGCCCTACGAGCAGTACTTC
TRBJ2-5,TRBD1,TRBV12-3/TRBV12-4,NA,CASNDRGRGTQYF,TGTGCCAGCAATGACAGGGGGCGAGGGACCCAGTACTTC
TRBJ1-2,NA,TRBV9,NA,CASSVQTSGGGYTF,TGTGCCAGCAGCGTACAGACCAGTGGAGGAGGCTACACCTTC
TRBJ2-3,TRBD2,TRBV10-2,NA,CAILPRGGLTDTQYF,TGCGCCATCCTGCCTCGGGGGGGCCTCACAGATACGCAGTATTTT
TRBJ1-1,TRBD1,TRBV9,NA,CASSVGTGGTEAFF,TGTGCCAGCAGCGTAGGAACAGGGGGCACTGAAGCTTTCTTT
TRBJ1-6,NA,TRBV5-1,NA,CASSSNRDSPLHF,TGCGCCAGCAGCTCGAACAGGGATTCACCCCTCCACTTT
TRBJ1-6,NA,TRBV12-3/TRBV12-4,NA,CASSPGQIAPLHF,TGTGCCAGCAGTCCCGGACAGATTGCACCCCTCCACTTT
TRBJ1-1,NA,TRBV19,once,CASSIGTVNTEAFF,TGTGCCAGTAGTATAGGGACAGTGAACACTGAAGCTTTCTTT
TRBJ2-7,NA,TRBV7-2,once,CASSLRGIGAVGAAYEQYF,TGTGCCAGCAGCCTAAGGGGGATTGGGGCGGTGGGGGCCGCCTACGAGCAGTACTTC
TRBJ1-1,NA,TRBV5-6,once,CASSLGPGAEAFF,TGTGCCAGCAGCTTGGGCCCGGGGGCTGAAGCTTTCTTT
TRBJ1-3,NA,TRBV13,NA,CASSLGTPSSGNTIYF,TGTGCCAGCAGCCTCGGGACTCCCAGCTCTGGAAACACCATATATTTT
TRBJ2-1,TRBD1,TRBV24-1,NA,CATSVPGQGNNEQFF,TGTGCCACCAGTGTCCCGGGACAGGGAAACAATGAGCAGTTCTTC
TRBJ2-2,NA,TRBV24-1,NA,CATSDNTVPNTGELFF,TGTGCCACCAGTGACAATACAGTACCGAACACCGGGGAGCTGTTTTTT
TRBJ1-3,NA,TRBV14,NA,CASSPGPHSGVLSGNTIYF,TGTGCCAGCAGCCCCGGCCCGCATTCAGGGGTCCTCTCTGGAAACACCATATATTTT
TRBJ2-5,NA,TRBV12-3/TRBV12-4,NA,CASVRAGEETQYF,TGTGCCAGCGTGAGGGCGGGTGAAGAGACCCAGTACTTC
TRBJ1-2,TRBD1,TRBV4-2,NA,CASSQDLGQGGGYTF,TGTGCCAGCAGCCAAGATTTGGGACAGGGAGGCGGCTACACCTTC
TRBJ2-1,TRBD2,TRBV10-3,NA,CAISRNIAGGPHEQFF,TGTGCCATCAGCCGAAATATAGCGGGGGGGCCCCATGAGCAGTTCTTC
TRBJ1-5,NA,TRBV23-1,NA,CASSPRYSNQPQHF,TGCGCCAGCAGCCCGAGATATAGCAATCAGCCCCAGCATTTT
TRBJ2-4,TRBD1,TRBV19,NA,CASSLPGQVTIQYF,TGTGCCAGTAGCCTCCCGGGACAGGTAACCATTCAGTACTTC
TRBJ2-1,TRBD1,TRBV6-1,NA,CASSEFLYRGQAGGNEQFF,TGTGCCAGCAGTGAATTTCTATATAGGGGACAGGCGGGTGGGAATGAGCAGTTCTTC
TRBJ1-5,TRBD1,TRBV2,NA,CASSQSPGQVINQPQHF,TGTGCCAGCAGCCAATCCCCGGGACAGGTTATCAATCAGCCCCAGCATTTT
TRBJ1-2,NA,TRBV6-4,NA,CASSVSGSLDYGYTF,TGTGCCAGCAGTGTTTCAGGGTCCCTCGACTATGGCTACACCTTC
TRBJ1-1,NA,TRBV27,NA,CASSFYRENTEAFF,TGTGCCAGCAGTTTTTACCGCGAGAACACTGAAGCTTTCTTT
TRBJ2-1,TRBD1,TRBV5-6,NA,CASSLGQGLAYNEQFF,TGTGCCAGCAGCTTGGGACAGGGCCTTGCTTATAATGAGCAGTTCTTC
TRBJ2-2,TRBD2,TRBV7-6,NA,CASSSRGRGGTGELFF,TGTGCCAGCAGCTCCCGGGGGAGGGGTGGTACCGGGGAGCTGTTTTTT
TRBJ1-2,TRBD1,TRBV12-3/TRBV12-4,NA,CASRDRGNYGYTF,TGTGCCAGCAGGGACAGGGGCAACTATGGCTACACCTTC
TRBJ1-1,NA,TRBV10-3,NA,CAIKRSGEMNTEAFF,TGTGCCATTAAAAGATCCGGGGAGATGAACACTGAAGCTTTCTTT
TRBJ1-2,TRBD1,TRBV15,NA,CATSYRLGGQDGYTF,TGTGCCACCAGCTATCGGTTAGGGGGACAGGATGGCTACACCTTC
TRBJ1-1,TRBD1,TRBV11-2,NA,CASRQTGTVLNTEAFF,TGTGCCAGCAGGCAAACCGGGACAGTTTTGAACACTGAAGCTTTCTTT
TRBJ1-1,NA,TRBV18,few,CASSRGTTFIAEAFF,TGTGCCAGCTCACGAGGGACAACTTTTATCGCTGAAGCTTTCTTT
TRBJ2-5,NA,TRBV5-5,NA,CASSLRGDNQETQYF,TGTGCCAGCAGCTTGCGAGGGGACAACCAAGAGACCCAGTACTTC
TRBJ1-3,TRBD1,TRBV7-9,once,CASSLAVGQGTSSGNTIYF,TGTGCCAGCAGCTTAGCGGTCGGACAGGGGACCTCCTCTGGAAACACCATATATTTT